The present entry profiles one T cell receptor (beta chain) with its context. Its specificity is unknown. This entry is derived from a study of T cell repertoires in cytomegalovirus infection. General study points: Across the ex vivo response, the dominant clonotypes were HLA-C-restricted CMV-specific TCR beta clonotypes.

The germline CDR1 and CDR2 sequences are SGHDN and FVKESK. CDR3 length: 15 residues. With 5 bases removed from V and 5 bases from J, the gap between germline ends came to 18 bases. A single record per CDR3 protein comes from TCRdb applying MiXCR to the reads. The table shows around 300,000 distinct CDR3 sequences, with approximately 25% occurring only once. The clonotype was recovered from a human donor in good health (CMV status not recorded). Some clones in this sample may be carry-over from other donors' samples. The chain is built from TRBV14 and TRBJ2-5; D remains ambiguous. Sequencing was performed on cultured PBMCs, taken from culture after CMV antigen stimulation. The CDR3 spells CASSSRLPTIETQYF. The CDR3, as DNA: TGTGCCAGCAGCTCGCGACTCCCCACCATCGAGACCCAGTACTTC.